This TCR beta chain was sequenced for a study of regulatory T cells in long-lasting Graves disease. About the study: Antithyroid drugs had been taken by newly diagnosed Graves' patients for under 3 months.

Time point noted: newly diagnosed GD, antithyroid drugs for less than 3 months. Extracted RNA from PBMCs served as the source of the TCR library. An endocrinology department in Xi'an, China, supplied the patients. V was pared by 8 bases and J by 2 bases, with 7 bases of the junction left unmatched. The germline V gene encodes CDR1 SNHLY and CDR2 FYNNEI. CDR3 length: 14 residues. In building TCR beta libraries, iRepertoire HTBI primers were used together with Arm-PCR of CDR3 regions. TCRdb itself ran the multiplex PCR reads through MiXCR, one entry per CDR3 protein. The sample has fewer than 350,000 distinct CDR3 sequences, more than 15% seen once; the top ten hold roughly 40%. The sample holds many counts of this clonotype.

Material: peripheral blood mononuclear cells (PBMCs), obtained at new diagnosis, from a patient treated with antithyroid drugs. This TCR came from a female donor with Graves disease. This rearrangement joins TRBV2 to TRBJ1-1, with 8 nucleotides matching TRBD1. The CDR3 nucleotides are TGTGCCAGCGAGGCAGGGGGCTTTAACACTGAAGCTTTCTTT. Encoded protein: CASEAGGFNTEAFF.